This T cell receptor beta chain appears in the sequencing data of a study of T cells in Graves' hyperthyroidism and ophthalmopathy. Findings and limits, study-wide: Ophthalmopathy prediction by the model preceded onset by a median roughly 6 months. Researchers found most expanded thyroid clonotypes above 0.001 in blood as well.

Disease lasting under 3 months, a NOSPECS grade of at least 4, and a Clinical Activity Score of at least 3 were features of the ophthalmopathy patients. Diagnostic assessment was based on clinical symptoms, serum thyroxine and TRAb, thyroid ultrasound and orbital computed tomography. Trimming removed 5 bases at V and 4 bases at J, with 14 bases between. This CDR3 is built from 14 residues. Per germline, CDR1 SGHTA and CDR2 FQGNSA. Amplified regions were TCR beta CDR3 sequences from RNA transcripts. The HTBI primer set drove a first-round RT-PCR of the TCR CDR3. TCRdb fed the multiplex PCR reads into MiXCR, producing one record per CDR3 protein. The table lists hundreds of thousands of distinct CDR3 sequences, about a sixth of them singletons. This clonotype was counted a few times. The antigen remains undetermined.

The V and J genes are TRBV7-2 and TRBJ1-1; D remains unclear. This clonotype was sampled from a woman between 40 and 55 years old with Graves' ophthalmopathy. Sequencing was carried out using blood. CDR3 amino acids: CASSRTSRGTEAFF. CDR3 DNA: TGTGCCAGCAGCCGCACCTCCCGGGGCACTGAAGCTTTCTTT. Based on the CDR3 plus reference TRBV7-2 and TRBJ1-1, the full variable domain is GAGVSQSPSNKVTEKGKDVELRCDPISGHTALYWYRQSLGQGLEFLIYFQGNSAPDKSGLPSDRFSAERTGGSVSTLTIQRTQQEDSAVYLCASSRTSRGTEAFFGQGTRLTVV.